This TCR beta chain appears in the sequencing data of a study of OX40 agonist ivuxolimab in advanced cancers. Comment on this clone: The target antigen is unknown.

Study-level points and caveats: Low levels of normalized T-cell clonal expansion also appeared in some nonresponders.

Using immunoSEQ multiplex PCR, the repertoire was profiled, and TCRdb retains in-frame clones only, with some absent. The top ten hold under 4.5% of the sample, which has around 66,000 clones, 85% seen once. CDR3 length: 17 residues. V was pared by 0 bases and J by 7 bases, with 10 bases of the junction left unmatched. Germline loops: CDR1 LGHNA, CDR2 YNFKEQ. The TCR comes from an adult with an advanced solid tumor such as melanoma, head and neck, liver or kidney cancer. J is TRBJ2-2 and V is TRBV4-2; TRBD1 aligns across 8 bases. The sequencing here drew on CD4+ or CD8+ T cells sorted from blood, taken in a trial of the OX40 agonist ivuxolimab. CDR3 DNA: TGTGCCAGCAGCCAAGATCGGGGGCAGGGGGCGAGCGGGGAGCTGTTTTTT. This gives the protein CASSQDRGQGASGELFF.